This T cell receptor beta chain appears in the sequencing data of a study of blood T cell repertoires in COVID-19. Overall study: From the United States, Italy and Spain came samples of acute and convalescent COVID-19. Sources were T cells, B-cell-depleted T cells, or PBMCs; the material itself was cDNA or gDNA.

Only in-frame clones appear in the TCRdb table, and some are missing; sequencing was by immunoSEQ multiplex PCR. The sample includes about 110,000 clones, roughly 79% of them seen just once. This receptor was taken from a woman in her 70s with acute or convalescent COVID-19. Material for sequencing was peripheral blood.

The CDR3 nucleotides are TGTGCCAGCAGCGTAGGTCGGGACAGGGCCTACGAGCAGTACTTC. This translates into CASSVGRDRAYEQYF. This chain links TRBV9 with TRBJ2-7; 9 positions agree with TRBD1. Per the germline V gene, CDR1 is SGDLS and CDR2 is YYNGEE. V shed 0 bases, J shed 2 bases, and the junction held 3 bases outside the gene matches. This CDR3 is built from 15 residues.